This TCR beta chain was found in a study of shared clonotypes between healthy human individuals. Sequencing was performed with immunoSEQ multiplex PCR; in TCRdb, only in-frame clones are kept and a portion is missing. The table has some 2 million clones, around 95% seen once. Germline V gene data show CDR1 as SEHNR and CDR2 as FQNEAQ (reference sequence). Trimming removed 0 bases from V and 0 bases from J, with 6 bases in between. The CDR3 is made up of 15 amino acids. The rearrangement links TRBV7-9 to TRBJ2-1; no firm D call. Sequencing was carried out using naive CD4+ T cells sorted from blood. Subset in this sample: CD45RA+ positively selected. The TCR originated in a man aged 18 to 29 in good health. The CDR3 loop is CASSLALGSYNEQFF. Here the CDR3 DNA reads TGTGCCAGCAGCTTAGCCTTGGGCTCCTACAATGAGCAGTTCTTC.